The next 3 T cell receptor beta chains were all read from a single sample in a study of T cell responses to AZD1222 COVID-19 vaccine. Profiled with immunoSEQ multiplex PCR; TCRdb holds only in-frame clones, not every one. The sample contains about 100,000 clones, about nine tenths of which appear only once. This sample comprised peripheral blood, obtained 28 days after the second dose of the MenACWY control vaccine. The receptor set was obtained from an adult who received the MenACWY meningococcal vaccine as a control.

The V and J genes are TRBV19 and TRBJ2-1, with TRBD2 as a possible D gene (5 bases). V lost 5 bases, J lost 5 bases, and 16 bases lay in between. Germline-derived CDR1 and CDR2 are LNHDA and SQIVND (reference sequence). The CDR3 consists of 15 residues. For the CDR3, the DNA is TGTGCCAGTAGTCCGTTTAGCGCCAATAACAATGAGCAGTTCTTC. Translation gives CASSPFSANNNEQFF.

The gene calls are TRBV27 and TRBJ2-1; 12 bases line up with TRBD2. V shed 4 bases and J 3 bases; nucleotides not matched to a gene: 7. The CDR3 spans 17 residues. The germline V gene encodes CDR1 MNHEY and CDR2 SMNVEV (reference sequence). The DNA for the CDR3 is TGTGCCAGCAGTTCTCTAGCGGGGGGGCCCCTCTACAATGAGCAGTTCTTC. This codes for CASSSLAGGPLYNEQFF.

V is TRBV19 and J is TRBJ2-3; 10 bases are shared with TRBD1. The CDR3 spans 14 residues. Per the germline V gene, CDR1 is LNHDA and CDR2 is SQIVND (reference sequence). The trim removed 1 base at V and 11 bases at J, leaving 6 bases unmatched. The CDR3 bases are TGTGCCAGTAGTATAGGGACAGGGGGTCCCCTGCAGTATTTT. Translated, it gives CASSIGTGGPLQYF.